The rows below give T cell receptor beta chains drawn from one sample of a study of blood T cell repertoires in COVID-19. Clones were sequenced by immunoSEQ multiplex PCR, and TCRdb holds only the in-frame ones, with some missing. The table records 150,000 to 200,000 clones, 85% of them present only once. The sequenced sample consisted of peripheral blood. These receptors originate from a human donor with acute or convalescent COVID-19. The donor label of this sample is uncertain. CDR3s include the opening cysteine and the closing phenylalanine or tryptophan. A D gene is named only where the DNA matches it firmly. The size of a clone is reported for some rows only, either as once, few or many, or as a class for expanded clones.

NA | NA | TRBJ1-6 | TRBV25-1 | CASAATDNSPLHF | TGTGCCAGCGCCGCTACAGATAATTCACCCCTCCACTTT
NA | NA | TRBJ1-2 | TRBV6-4 | CASSDRGGSLNGYTF | TGTGCCAGCAGTGACAGGGGAGGATCTCTAAATGGCTACACCTTC
TRBD1 | NA | TRBJ1-2 | TRBV5-8 | CASRRTGVVGYTF | TGTGCCAGCAGGAGGACAGGGGTAGTTGGCTACACCTTC
NA | NA | TRBJ1-2 | TRBV15 | CATSRDRVSSGGYGYTF | TGTGCCACCAGCAGAGATAGGGTCAGTAGTGGAGGCTATGGCTACACCTTC
TRBD1 | NA | TRBJ2-7 | TRBV30 | CAWSSGTGNYEQYF | TGTGCCTGGAGTTCTGGGACAGGGAACTACGAGCAGTACTTC
NA | once | TRBJ1-1 | TRBV5-1 | CASSLMKGRRYTEAFF | TGCGCCAGCAGCTTGATGAAGGGAAGGAGGTACACTGAAGCTTTCTTT
TRBD1 | NA | TRBJ1-5 | TRBV27 | CASSSLGQGGGNQPQHF | TGTGCCAGCAGTTCCCTCGGACAGGGCGGGGGCAATCAGCCCCAGCATTTT
NA | NA | TRBJ1-5 | TRBV21-1 | CASSLHKSGTGPVQPQHF | TGTGCCAGCAGCCTCCACAAATCCGGGACAGGTCCTGTTCAGCCCCAGCATTTT
NA | NA | TRBJ1-1 | TRBV11-3 | CASSFGGYQAFF | TGTGCCAGCAGCTTCGGGGGGTACCAAGCTTTCTTT
TRBD1 | NA | TRBJ1-1 | TRBV9 | CASSLSGQGTEAFF | TGTGCCAGCAGCTTATCGGGACAGGGCACTGAAGCTTTCTTT
TRBD1 | NA | TRBJ2-3 | TRBV3-1/TRBV3-2 | CASSPYRDRVADTQYF | TGTGCCAGCAGCCCCTATAGGGACAGGGTGGCAGATACGCAGTATTTT
NA | NA | TRBJ1-3 | TRBV30 | CAWRAAGANTIYF | TGTGCCTGGAGGGCTGCGGGGGCAAACACCATATATTTT
TRBD1 | NA | TRBJ1-1 | TRBV2 | CASKNRGPNTEAFF | TGTGCCAGCAAGAACAGGGGGCCGAACACTGAAGCTTTCTTT
TRBD1 | NA | TRBJ1-5 | TRBV28 | CASSTPGQGYQPQHF | TGTGCCAGCAGTACCCCGGGACAGGGGTACCAGCCCCAGCATTTT
TRBD1 | once | TRBJ1-5 | TRBV6-5 | CATAGQGTQPQHF | TGTGCCACCGCGGGACAGGGGACTCAGCCCCAGCATTTT
TRBD1 | NA | TRBJ1-1 | TRBV19 | CASSIELGQAMNTEAFF | TGTGCCAGTAGTATAGAACTCGGACAGGCAATGAACACTGAAGCTTTCTTT
TRBD2 | NA | TRBJ2-3 | TRBV3-1/TRBV3-2 | CASSPVSRGGAWTDTQYF | TGTGCCAGCAGCCCCGTGTCACGGGGGGGGGCGTGGACAGATACGCAGTATTTT
TRBD1 | many | TRBJ1-6 | TRBV4-3 | CASSQETGDNSPLHF | TGCGCCAGCAGCCAAGAGACAGGGGATAATTCACCCCTCCACTTT
NA | few | TRBJ2-7 | TRBV7-9 | CASSPEPYEQYF | TGTGCCAGCAGCCCCGAGCCGTACGAGCAGTACTTC
TRBD1 | once | TRBJ1-2 | TRBV7-2 | CASSVGQVDGYTF | TGTGCCAGCAGCGTGGGACAGGTGGATGGCTACACCTTC
NA | few | TRBJ1-2 | TRBV11-2 | CASSHRAPNYGYTF | TGTGCCAGCAGCCACAGGGCCCCCAACTATGGCTACACCTTC
NA | NA | TRBJ2-7 | TRBV6-5 | CASRRRGRGYEQYF | TGTGCCAGCAGAAGAAGGGGGAGGGGCTACGAGCAGTACTTC
TRBD2 | NA | TRBJ2-2 | TRBV9 | CASRALRGGGAAGELFF | TGTGCCAGCCGCGCCCTGCGGGGCGGGGGGGCGGCCGGGGAGCTGTTTTTT
TRBD1 | once | TRBJ1-3 | TRBV3-1/TRBV3-2 | CASSPGTAGNTIYF | TGTGCCAGCAGCCCAGGGACAGCTGGAAACACCATATATTTT
NA | NA | TRBJ1-6 | TRBV4-2 | CASSQERGGSPLHF | TGTGCCAGCAGCCAAGAAAGGGGAGGCTCACCCCTCCACTTT
TRBD1 | NA | TRBJ2-2 | TRBV27 | CASNLGQGNTGELFF | TGTGCCAGCAACCTGGGACAGGGGAACACCGGGGAGCTGTTTTTT
NA | NA | TRBJ1-1 | TRBV10-3 | CAISERGTEAFF | TGTGCCATCAGTGAGAGGGGCACTGAAGCTTTCTTT
NA | NA | TRBJ1-6 | TRBV5-1 | CASSLGQRNSPLHF | TGCGCCAGCAGCCTGGGGCAGAGGAATTCACCCCTCCACTTT
TRBD1 | NA | TRBJ1-1 | TRBV30 | CAFDRAQNTEAFF | TGTGCCTTCGACAGGGCTCAGAACACTGAAGCTTTCTTT
NA | many | TRBJ2-2 | TRBV7-2 | CASSSSGNTGELFF | TGTGCCAGCAGCTCCAGCGGGAACACCGGGGAGCTGTTTTTT
TRBD2 | NA | TRBJ2-5 | TRBV5-1 | CASSLYSGPETQYF | TGCGCCAGCAGCTTGTATAGCGGGCCGGAGACCCAGTACTTC
NA | NA | TRBJ2-1 | TRBV24-1 | CATSETRGEGYNEQFF | TGTGCCACCAGTGAGACTAGGGGCGAGGGGTACAATGAGCAGTTCTTC
TRBD1 | NA | TRBJ1-2 | TRBV4-3 | CASSQDQRTGADYGYTF | TGCGCCAGCAGCCAAGATCAGCGGACAGGGGCGGACTATGGCTACACCTTC
NA | NA | TRBJ2-3 | TRBV9 | CASNPTDPTDTQYF | TGTGCCAGCAACCCGACAGACCCCACAGATACGCAGTATTTT
TRBD1 | NA | TRBJ1-5 | TRBV12-5 | CASGLVQGKPQHF | TGTGCTAGTGGTTTGGTACAGGGGAAGCCCCAGCATTTT
NA | NA | TRBJ1-1 | TRBV28 | CASSLSGDSEAFF | TGTGCCAGCAGTTTATCAGGGGATTCGGAAGCTTTCTTT
NA | once | TRBJ2-1 | TRBV7-9 | CASSLEGRAAGNEQFF | TGTGCCAGCAGCTTAGAAGGCAGGGCAGCTGGGAATGAGCAGTTCTTC
TRBD2 | NA | TRBJ2-1 | TRBV4-1 | CASSQEGGNYNEQFF | TGCGCCAGCAGCCAAGAGGGGGGGAACTACAATGAGCAGTTCTTC
NA | NA | TRBJ1-1 | TRBV15 | CATSRLPQDGRTEAFF | TGTGCCACCAGCAGATTACCACAGGACGGTAGGACTGAAGCTTTCTTT
NA | NA | TRBJ1-1 | TRBV2 | CASYGLLNTEAFF | TGTGCCAGCTATGGACTTCTGAACACTGAAGCTTTCTTT